These 27 T cell receptor beta chains were sequenced from one sample in a study of regulatory T cells in long-lasting Graves disease. Noted time point: newly diagnosed GD, antithyroid drugs for less than 3 months. Extracted RNA from PBMCs served as the source of the TCR library. Building of the TCR beta libraries involved iRepertoire HTBI primers and Arm-PCR of CDR3 regions. MiXCR, applied by TCRdb to the multiplex PCR reads, yields one record per CDR3 protein. The sample has around 470,000 distinct CDR3 sequences, approximately 15% seen once. These same data were also listed under a study on T cells in Graves' hyperthyroidism and ophthalmopathy.

The input for sequencing was peripheral blood mononuclear cells (PBMCs), taken at new diagnosis, from a patient treated with antithyroid drugs. The source of these receptors is a woman in her 50s with Graves disease.

This clonotype was found a few times. This chain connects TRBV4-1 to TRBJ2-4; TRBD1 might be the D (8 bases). The V and J ends lost 2 bases and 9 bases respectively, with 14 bases between them. There are 14 residues in the CDR3. Germline V gene data show CDR1 as MGHRA and CDR2 as YSYEKL. The CDR3 bases are TGCGCCAGCAGCCAACTGGACAGGGAGGGCATTCAGTACTTC. This encodes CASSQLDREGIQYF.

This clonotype has at least ten counts. The chain combines TRBV10-3 with TRBJ2-7, with TRBD1 matching over 11 bases. The trim removed 6 bases at V and 1 base at J, leaving 2 bases unmatched. The CDR3 spans 14 residues. Germline loops: CDR1 ENHRY, CDR2 SYGVKD. CDR3 protein: CAIRGQGGSYEQYF. For the CDR3, the DNA is TGTGCCATCAGGGGACAGGGGGGGTCCTACGAGCAGTACTTC.

This clonotype was counted only a few times. The genes are TRBV5-1 and TRBJ1-4; 10 bases are shared with TRBD1. This CDR3 contains 18 residues. Losses at the gene ends were 4 bases for V and 0 bases for J; bases not matched to a gene: 9. CDR1 and CDR2 (germline): SGHRS, YFSETQ. The CDR3 reads CASSINRQGAATNEKLFF. The CDR3 DNA reads as TGCGCCAGCAGCATAAATAGACAGGGGGCAGCAACTAATGAAAAACTGTTTTTT.

This clonotype was detected ten times or more. The V call is TRBV6-2 or TRBV6-3, the J call TRBJ1-5, with 8 bases lining up with TRBD1. The germline gives CDR1 MNHEY, CDR2 SVGEGT. Losses at the gene ends were 5 bases for V and 1 base for J; bases not matched to a gene: 7. This CDR3 has 16 amino acids. CDR3 nucleotides: TGTGCCAGCAGTAAAGCAGGGGGCCGGAGCAATCAGCCCCAGCATTTT. Translating it yields CASSKAGGRSNQPQHF.

The chain uses TRBV24-1 and TRBJ2-1; TRBD2 aligns across 9 bases. The CDR3 loop spans 16 amino acids. From germline, CDR1 is KGHDR and CDR2 SFDVKD. V trimming: 1 base; J trimming: 2 bases; junction bases outside the gene matches: 2. The CDR3 spells CATSDFSGSPYNEQFF. The DNA of the CDR3 is TGTGCCACCAGTGATTTTAGCGGGAGTCCCTACAATGAGCAGTTCTTC.

This clonotype was observed many times. An end of the junction does not agree with germline; a read error may underlie this. V gene TRBV3-1 combines with J gene TRBJ2-7; 9 bases line up with TRBD2. This CDR3 contains 18 residues. The germline V gene encodes CDR1 LGHDT and CDR2 YNNKEL (reference sequence). CDR3 coding DNA: TGTGCCAGCAGCCCTTCCGGGACTAGCACTTCGTCTTACTACGAGCATTACTTC. Its protein product is CASSPSGTSTSSYYEHYF.

The J gene is TRBJ2-5, the V gene TRBV5-1; 7 bases fit TRBD1. This CDR3 has 16 residues. Trimming took 3 bases from V and 4 from J; bases not matched to a gene: 12. CDR1 is SGHRS and CDR2 is YFSETQ in the germline V gene. CDR3 coding DNA: TGCGCCAGCAGCTGGGGGAACAGGGGTTCGGGAGAGACCCAGTACTTC. Translation gives CASSWGNRGSGETQYF.

This clonotype was recorded at least ten times. V gene TRBV2 combines with J gene TRBJ2-3, with D maybe TRBD1 (6 bases). Per germline, CDR1 SNHLY and CDR2 FYNNEI. V dropped 7 bases and J dropped 0 bases, with 14 bases sitting between them. CDR3 size: 15 residues. CDR3 coding DNA: TGTGCCAGCACCAGTCAGGGGCCAAGCACAGATACGCAGTATTTT. It yields the protein CASTSQGPSTDTQYF.

Ten or more counts support this clonotype. The CDR3 bases are TGTGCCAGCAGTCCACGCCCATCAGGGCCTGACGGGGAGCTGTTTTTT. This sequence encodes CASSPRPSGPDGELFF. The chain employs TRBV27 and TRBJ2-2, with TRBD1 as a possible D gene (5 bases). Trimming took off 5 bases at V and 7 bases at J, with 20 bases between the two ends. CDR1 is MNHEY and CDR2 is SMNVEV in the germline V gene (reference sequence). This CDR3 is 16 amino acids long.

This clonotype has more than one count but fewer than ten. The chain recombines TRBV28 with TRBJ1-1; possible D gene TRBD1, 5 bases. In germline, CDR1 is MDHEN, CDR2 SYDVKM. The CDR3 spans 13 residues. V was pared by 2 bases and J by 11 bases, with 15 bases between. CDR3 sequence: CASSLGARAGAFF. The CDR3 region has the DNA TGTGCCAGCAGTTTAGGGGCCAGGGCGGGCGCTTTCTTT.

This clonotype occurred many times. This chain connects TRBV5-1 to TRBJ2-1; D unclear. V lost 3 bases and J lost 4, with 20 bases in between. Germline loops: CDR1 SGHRS, CDR2 YFSETQ. The CDR3 covers 17 residues. CDR3 sequence: CASSWAPVDQDYNEQFF. The CDR3, as DNA: TGCGCCAGCAGCTGGGCACCGGTCGATCAGGATTACAATGAGCAGTTCTTC.

This clonotype was detected many times. The chain employs TRBV2 and TRBJ2-5; the D gene could be TRBD1 or TRBD2 (5 bases each). CDR3 length: 14 residues. V shed 8 bases and J shed 1 base, with 14 bases lying between them. The V gene's germline CDR1 is SNHLY and CDR2 FYNNEI. Here the CDR3 DNA reads TGTGCCAGCGACCGGGACGGAGGCCAAGAGACCCAGTACTTC. Translation gives CASDRDGGQETQYF.

Worth noting for this clonotype: A clone one base away is much larger, so this may be a read error. This chain links TRBV28 with TRBJ1-1, with TRBD1 matching 7 bases. CDR1 and CDR2 (germline): MDHEN, SYDVKM. The CDR3 contains 14 residues. Written as DNA, the CDR3 is TGTGCCAGCAGTTCCGGGACAGTGAACACTGAAGCTCTCTTT. Protein product: CASSSGTVNTEALF.

V and J are TRBV28 and TRBJ2-2, with D maybe TRBD2 (6 bases). The CDR3 has 15 residues. V dropped 3 bases and J dropped 3 bases, with 11 bases sitting between them. The germline V gene has CDR1 MDHEN and CDR2 SYDVKM. The CDR3 DNA reads TGTGCCAGCAGTTTGCAGCGGGCGTACACCGGGGAGCTGTTTTTT. It translates to CASSLQRAYTGELFF.

This clonotype has more than one count but fewer than ten. This chain connects TRBV28 to TRBJ1-2; D gene uncertain. The CDR3 covers 15 residues. V lost 5 bases to trimming and J lost 2 bases, with 15 bases between them. The germline gives CDR1 MDHEN, CDR2 SYDVKM. The CDR3 DNA sequence: TGTGCCAGCAGTGGGCGGATGACGCGCAACTATGGCTACACCTTC. Translation: CASSGRMTRNYGYTF.

The sample holds many counts of this clonotype. The V gene is TRBV5-1, the J gene TRBJ1-5; D ambiguous. Germline V CDR1 and CDR2: SGHRS, YFSETQ. The CDR3 is made up of 15 amino acids. V was cut by 4 bases and J by 0 bases, with 11 bases left in between. The CDR3 spells CASSEAGYSNQPQHF. As DNA, the CDR3 is TGCGCCAGCAGCGAGGCGGGTTATAGCAATCAGCCCCAGCATTTT.

This clonotype was seen only a few times. J is TRBJ2-3 and V is TRBV28; 12 bases line up with TRBD2. V was clipped by 2 bases and J by 4 bases; unmatched bases: 7. The CDR3 sequence is 17 residues long. Per the germline V gene, CDR1 is MDHEN and CDR2 is SYDVKM. The CDR3 is CASSLGLAGIGPDTQYF. The CDR3, as DNA: TGTGCCAGCAGTTTAGGACTAGCGGGAATAGGGCCAGATACGCAGTATTTT.

The chain recombines TRBV19 with TRBJ2-7, with D unclear. The CDR3 consists of 14 residues. Germline assignment: CDR1 LNHDA and CDR2 SQIVND (reference sequence). V lost 6 bases to trimming and J lost 2 bases, with 14 bases between them. CDR3 sequence reads: CASRYAAGTYEQYF. CDR3 nucleotides: TGTGCCAGTAGATATGCGGCCGGCACCTACGAGCAGTACTTC.

This clonotype came up many times. J is TRBJ1-4 and V is TRBV27; TRBD1 agrees at 7 bases. Germline V gene data show CDR1 as MNHEY and CDR2 as SMNVEV (reference sequence). The CDR3 is 15 amino acids. Unmatched junction bases numbered 4, after V lost 3 bases and J lost 3 bases. In DNA, the CDR3 is TGTGCCAGCAGTTTGCAGGGGGTACCTAATGAAAAACTGTTTTTT. Its translation is CASSLQGVPNEKLFF.

The chain couples TRBV20-1 to TRBJ2-1; 13 bases are shared with TRBD2. From germline, CDR1 is DFQATT and CDR2 SNEGSKA (reference sequence). The CDR3 consists of 16 residues. V was pared by 6 bases and J by 2 bases, with 7 bases of the junction left unmatched. In nucleotides, the CDR3 is TGCAGTGCCAGACTAGCGGGAGGACTTACCTACAATGAGCAGTTCTTC. Translated: CSARLAGGLTYNEQFF.

About this clonotype itself: This may stem from a read error, because a much larger clone lies one nucleotide away. The V gene is TRBV6-5, the J gene TRBJ2-2; maybe TRBD1 (6 bases). This CDR3 is built from 15 residues. CDR1 MNHEY and CDR2 SVGAGI come from the germline V gene. V was pared by 7 bases and J by 1 base, with 13 bases between. The CDR3 DNA sequence: TGTGCCAGCATGAAAACAGGGCAGAACACCGGGGAGCTGTTTTTT. Its protein product is CASMKTGQNTGELFF.

This clonotype was found many times. This rearrangement joins TRBV6-1 to TRBJ2-1; 7 nucleotides align to TRBD2. Germline-derived CDR1 and CDR2 are MNHNS and SASEGT. CDR3 length: 18 residues. V was clipped by 5 bases and J by 6 bases; unmatched bases: 19. CDR3 in DNA: TGTGCCAGCAGTCGCAGGTGGACTAGAAAACTGTGTTGCAATGAGCAGTTCTTC. This encodes CASSRRWTRKLCCNEQFF.

This clonotype came up many times. The chain combines TRBV10-2 with TRBJ2-2; the D gene is possibly TRBD2 (7 bases). Germline V gene sequence: CDR1 WSHSY, CDR2 SAAADI. This CDR3 has 14 amino acids. Trimming took off 7 bases at V and 2 bases at J, with 11 bases between the two ends. CDR3 DNA sequence: TGCGCCAGCATGCGGGGGCCAAACACCGGGGAGCTGTTTTTT. As protein: CASMRGPNTGELFF.

At least ten counts were recorded for this clonotype. The CDR3 DNA follows: TGTGCCAGCAACAAACAGGCCTACGAGCAGTACTTC. This encodes CASNKQAYEQYF. The gene calls are TRBV28 and TRBJ2-7; perhaps TRBD1 as D (5 bases). Germline lookup yields CDR1 MDHEN and CDR2 SYDVKM. Trimming shortened V by 7 bases and J by 2 bases, and 9 bases separated the two germline ends. CDR3 size: 12 residues.

This clonotype occurred many times. The V call is TRBV28, the J call TRBJ2-5, with TRBD1 matching 9 bases. The CDR3 contains 16 residues. The V gene's germline CDR1 is MDHEN and CDR2 SYDVKM. The J segment lost 0 bases and the V segment lost 2 bases, leaving 4 bases of the junction unmatched. This chain's CDR3 is CASSLAGTGYQETQYF. CDR3 sequence (DNA): TGTGCCAGCAGTTTAGCGGGGACAGGGTACCAAGAGACCCAGTACTTC.

Ten or more counts support this clonotype. V is TRBV11-2 and J is TRBJ2-5; D is perhaps TRBD2 (6 bases). The V and J ends lost 5 bases and 3 bases respectively, with 7 bases between them. CDR1 is SGHAT, CDR2 FQNNGV, per germline. There are 12 residues in the CDR3. The CDR3 bases are TGTGCCAGCAGCCGACTAGAAGAGACCCAGTACTTC. Translation: CASSRLEETQYF. The full variable domain, completed using reference TRBV11-2 and TRBJ2-5, is EAGVAQSPRYKIIEKRQSVAFWCNPISGHATLYWYQQILGQGPKLLIQFQNNGVVDDSQLPKDRFSAERLKGVDSTLKIQPAKLEDSAVYLCASSRLEETQYFGPGTRLLVL.

This clonotype was counted ten times or more. The chain carries TRBV2 and TRBJ2-1; TRBD2 matches at 8 bases. This CDR3 has 16 amino acids. Germline trimming cut 2 bases from V and 4 bases from J; bases unmatched to any gene: 7. Germline V gene data show CDR1 as SNHLY and CDR2 as FYNNEI. The CDR3 DNA follows: TGTGCCAGCAGTGAAATGTTTAGCGGGGAATACAATGAGCAGTTCTTC. Translating gives CASSEMFSGEYNEQFF.